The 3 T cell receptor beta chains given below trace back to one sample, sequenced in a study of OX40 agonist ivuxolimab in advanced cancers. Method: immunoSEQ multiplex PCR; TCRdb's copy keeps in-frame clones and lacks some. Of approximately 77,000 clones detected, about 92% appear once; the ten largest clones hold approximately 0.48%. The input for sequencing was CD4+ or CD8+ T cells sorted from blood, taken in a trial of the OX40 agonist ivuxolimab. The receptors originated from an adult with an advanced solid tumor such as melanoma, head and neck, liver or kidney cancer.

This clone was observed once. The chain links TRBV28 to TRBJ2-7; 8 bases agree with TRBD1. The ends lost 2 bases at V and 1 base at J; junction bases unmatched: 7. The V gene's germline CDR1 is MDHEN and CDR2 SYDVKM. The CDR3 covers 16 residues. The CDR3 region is CASSLIPGQGSYEQYF. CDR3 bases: TGTGCCAGCAGTTTAATCCCCGGACAGGGATCCTACGAGCAGTACTTC.

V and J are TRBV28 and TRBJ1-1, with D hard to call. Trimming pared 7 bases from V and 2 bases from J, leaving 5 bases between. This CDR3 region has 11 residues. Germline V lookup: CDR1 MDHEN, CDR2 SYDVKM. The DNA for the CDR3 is TGTGCCAGCACCTTAAACACTGAAGCTTTCTTT. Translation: CASTLNTEAFF.

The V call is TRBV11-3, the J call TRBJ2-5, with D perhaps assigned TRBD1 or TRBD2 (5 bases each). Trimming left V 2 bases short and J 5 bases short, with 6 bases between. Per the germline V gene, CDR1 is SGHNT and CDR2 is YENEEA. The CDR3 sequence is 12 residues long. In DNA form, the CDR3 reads TGTGCCAGCAGCTTACGGGACGAGACCCAGTACTTC. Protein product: CASSLRDETQYF. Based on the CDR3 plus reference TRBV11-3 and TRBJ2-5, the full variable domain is EAGVVQSPRYKIIEKKQPVAFWCNPISGHNTLYWYLQNLGQGPELLIRYENEEAVDDSQLPKDRFSAERLKGVDSTLKIQPAELGDSAVYLCASSLRDETQYFGPGTRLLVL.